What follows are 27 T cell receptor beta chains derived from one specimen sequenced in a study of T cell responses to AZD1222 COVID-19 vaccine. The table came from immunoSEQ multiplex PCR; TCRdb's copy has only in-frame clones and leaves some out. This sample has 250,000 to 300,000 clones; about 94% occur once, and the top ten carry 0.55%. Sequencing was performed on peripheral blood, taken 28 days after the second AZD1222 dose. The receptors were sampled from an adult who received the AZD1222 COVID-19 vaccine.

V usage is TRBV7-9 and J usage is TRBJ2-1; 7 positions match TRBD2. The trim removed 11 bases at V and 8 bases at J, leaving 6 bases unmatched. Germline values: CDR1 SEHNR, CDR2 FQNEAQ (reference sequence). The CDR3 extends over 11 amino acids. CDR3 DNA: TGTGCCGCTAAGGCGGGGGATGAGCAGTTCTTC. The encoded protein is CAAKAGDEQFF.

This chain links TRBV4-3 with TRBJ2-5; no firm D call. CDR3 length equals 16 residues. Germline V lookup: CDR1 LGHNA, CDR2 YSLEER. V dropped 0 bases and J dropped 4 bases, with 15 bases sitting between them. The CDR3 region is CASSQDYGYKGETQYF. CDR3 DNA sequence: TGCGCCAGCAGCCAAGATTATGGCTACAAGGGAGAGACCCAGTACTTC.

The CDR3 DNA reads as TGCGCCAGCAGCTTGGGAGGGACTAGAGTTGGCGGGGAGCTGTTTTTT. Translating gives CASSLGGTRVGGELFF. V and J are TRBV5-1 and TRBJ2-2, with 8 nucleotides matching TRBD2. Germline assignment: CDR1 SGHRS and CDR2 YFSETQ. V was clipped by 0 bases and J by 7 bases; unmatched bases: 8. This CDR3 is built from 16 residues.

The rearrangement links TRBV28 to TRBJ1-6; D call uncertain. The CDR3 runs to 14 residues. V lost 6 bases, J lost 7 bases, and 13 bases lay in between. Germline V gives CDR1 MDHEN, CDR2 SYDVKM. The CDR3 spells CASSGISRNSPLHF. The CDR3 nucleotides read TGTGCCAGCAGCGGGATCAGCAGGAATTCACCCCTCCACTTT.

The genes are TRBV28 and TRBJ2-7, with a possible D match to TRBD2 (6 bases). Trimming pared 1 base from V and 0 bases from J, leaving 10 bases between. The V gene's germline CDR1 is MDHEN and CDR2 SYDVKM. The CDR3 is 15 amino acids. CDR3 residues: CASSLYAGHSYEQYF. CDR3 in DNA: TGTGCCAGCAGTTTATACGCGGGGCACTCCTACGAGCAGTACTTC.

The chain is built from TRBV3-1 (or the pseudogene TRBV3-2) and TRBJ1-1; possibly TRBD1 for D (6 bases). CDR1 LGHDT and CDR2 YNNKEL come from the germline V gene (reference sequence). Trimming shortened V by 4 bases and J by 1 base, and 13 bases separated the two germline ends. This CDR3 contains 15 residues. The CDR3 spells CASSPGTTPNTEAFF. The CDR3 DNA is TGTGCCAGCAGCCCCGGGACAACCCCGAACACTGAAGCTTTCTTT.

The CDR3 DNA is TGTGCCAGCAGTCTCCCTGGGGGGGCAGGGGGCGCGAGATTTGATGGCTACACCTTC. It yields the protein CASSLPGGAGGARFDGYTF. This chain connects TRBV2 to TRBJ1-2, with 8 nucleotides matching TRBD1. The CDR3 loop spans 19 amino acids. The V and J ends lost 5 bases and 6 bases, in that order; junction bases with no gene match: 23. The germline CDR1 and CDR2 sequences are SNHLY and FYNNEI.

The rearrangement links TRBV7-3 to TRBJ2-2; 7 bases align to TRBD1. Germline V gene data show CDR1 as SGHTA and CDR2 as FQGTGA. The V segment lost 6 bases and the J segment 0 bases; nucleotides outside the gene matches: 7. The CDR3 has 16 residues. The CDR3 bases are TGTGCCAGCAGTCAAACCGGGACAGCGAACACCGGGGAGCTGTTTTTT. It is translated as CASSQTGTANTGELFF.

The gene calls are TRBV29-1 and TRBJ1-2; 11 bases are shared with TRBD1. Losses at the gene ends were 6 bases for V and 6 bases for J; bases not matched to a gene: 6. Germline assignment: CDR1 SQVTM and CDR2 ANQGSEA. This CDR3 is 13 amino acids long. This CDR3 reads CSVADRGPDGYTF. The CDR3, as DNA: TGCAGCGTAGCGGACAGGGGGCCGGATGGCTACACCTTC.

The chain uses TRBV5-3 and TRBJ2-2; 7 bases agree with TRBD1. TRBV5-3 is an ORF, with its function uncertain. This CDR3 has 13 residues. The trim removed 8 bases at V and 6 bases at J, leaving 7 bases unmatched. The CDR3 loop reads CASRNRGPGELFF. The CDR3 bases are TGTGCCAGCAGGAACAGGGGACCCGGGGAGCTGTTTTTT.

Here the CDR3 reads CASSEGQLNQPQHF. CDR3 DNA: TGTGCCAGCAGTGAGGGGCAGCTAAATCAGCCCCAGCATTTT. V and J are TRBV2 and TRBJ1-5; possibly TRBD1 for D (5 bases). V lost 3 bases to trimming and J lost 4 bases, with 10 bases between them. CDR1 and CDR2 (germline): SNHLY, FYNNEI. The CDR3 is 14 residues long.

CDR3 in DNA: TGTGCCAGCCGGATGAACACTGAAGCTTTCTTT. Amino acid sequence: CASRMNTEAFF. The rearrangement uses TRBV5-5 and TRBJ1-1; no clear D. The V end was cut by 7 bases, the J end by 0 bases, with 4 bases between. CDR1 is SGHKS, CDR2 YYEKEE, per germline (reference sequence). This CDR3 comprises 11 residues.

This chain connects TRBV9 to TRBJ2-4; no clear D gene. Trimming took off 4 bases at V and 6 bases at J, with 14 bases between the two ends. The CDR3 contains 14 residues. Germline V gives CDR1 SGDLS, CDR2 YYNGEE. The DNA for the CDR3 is TGTGCCAGCAGCTCCCCCACGGGCGGAAACATTCAGTACTTC. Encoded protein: CASSSPTGGNIQYF.

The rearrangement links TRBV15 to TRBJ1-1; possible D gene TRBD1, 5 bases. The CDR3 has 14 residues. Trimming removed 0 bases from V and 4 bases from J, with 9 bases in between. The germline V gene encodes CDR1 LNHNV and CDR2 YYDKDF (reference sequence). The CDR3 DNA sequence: TGTGCCACCAGCAGAGATGGGAGGGGCACTGAAGCTTTCTTT. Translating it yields CATSRDGRGTEAFF.

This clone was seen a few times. CDR3 region: CASSEDLINTEAFF. The CDR3 DNA follows: TGCGCCAGCAGTGAAGACTTGATTAACACTGAAGCTTTCTTT. The rearrangement links TRBV10-2 to TRBJ1-1; D is undetermined. V shed 3 bases and J shed 2 bases, with 10 bases lying between them. The germline CDR1 and CDR2 sequences are WSHSY and SAAADI. This CDR3 has 14 residues.

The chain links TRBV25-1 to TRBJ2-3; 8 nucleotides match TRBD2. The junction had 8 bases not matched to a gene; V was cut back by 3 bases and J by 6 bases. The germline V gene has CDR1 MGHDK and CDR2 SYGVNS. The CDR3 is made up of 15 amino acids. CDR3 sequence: CASSDFAGGPDTQYF. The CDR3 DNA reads TGTGCCAGCAGTGATTTTGCGGGGGGACCGGATACGCAGTATTTT.

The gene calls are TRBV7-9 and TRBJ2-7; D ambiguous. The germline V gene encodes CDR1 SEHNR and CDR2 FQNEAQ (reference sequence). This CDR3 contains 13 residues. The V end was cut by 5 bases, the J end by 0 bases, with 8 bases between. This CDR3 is CASSPGLSYEQYF. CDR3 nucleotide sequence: TGTGCCAGCAGCCCGGGCCTCTCCTACGAGCAGTACTTC.

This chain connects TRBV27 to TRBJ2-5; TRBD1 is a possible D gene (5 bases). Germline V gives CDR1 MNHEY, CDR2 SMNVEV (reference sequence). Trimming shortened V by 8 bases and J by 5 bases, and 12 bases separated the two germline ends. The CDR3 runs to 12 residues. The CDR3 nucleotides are TGTGCCAGCGGCAGGGTCGGGGAGACCCAGTACTTC. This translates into CASGRVGETQYF.

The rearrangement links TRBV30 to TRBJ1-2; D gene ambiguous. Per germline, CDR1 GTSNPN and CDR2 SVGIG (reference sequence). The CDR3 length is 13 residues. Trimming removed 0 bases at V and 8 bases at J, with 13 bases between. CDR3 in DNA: TGTGCCTGGAGTGTACCAGCCCGGGAGGGCTACACCTTC. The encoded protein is CAWSVPAREGYTF.

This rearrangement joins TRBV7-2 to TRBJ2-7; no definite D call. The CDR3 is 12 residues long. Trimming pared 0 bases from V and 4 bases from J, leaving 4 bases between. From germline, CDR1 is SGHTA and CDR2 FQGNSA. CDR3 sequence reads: CASSLARYEQYF. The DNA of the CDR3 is TGTGCCAGCAGCTTAGCTCGGTACGAGCAGTACTTC. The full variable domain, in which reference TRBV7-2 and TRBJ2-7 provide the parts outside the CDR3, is GAGVSQSPSNKVTEKGKDVELRCDPISGHTALYWYRQSLGQGLEFLIYFQGNSAPDKSGLPSDRFSAERTGGSVSTLTIQRTQQEDSAVYLCASSLARYEQYFGPGTRLTVT.

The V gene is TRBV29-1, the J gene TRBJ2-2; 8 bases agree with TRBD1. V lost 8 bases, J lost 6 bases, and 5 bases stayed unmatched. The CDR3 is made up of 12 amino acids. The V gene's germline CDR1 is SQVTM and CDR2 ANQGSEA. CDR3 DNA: TGCAGCCTCGGACAGGGACCCGGGGAGCTGTTTTTT. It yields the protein CSLGQGPGELFF.

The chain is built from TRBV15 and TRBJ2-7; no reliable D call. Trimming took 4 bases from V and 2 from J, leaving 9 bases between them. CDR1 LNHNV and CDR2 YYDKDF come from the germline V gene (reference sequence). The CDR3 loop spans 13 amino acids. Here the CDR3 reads CATSMVGTYEQYF. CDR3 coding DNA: TGTGCCACCAGCATGGTAGGGACCTACGAGCAGTACTTC.

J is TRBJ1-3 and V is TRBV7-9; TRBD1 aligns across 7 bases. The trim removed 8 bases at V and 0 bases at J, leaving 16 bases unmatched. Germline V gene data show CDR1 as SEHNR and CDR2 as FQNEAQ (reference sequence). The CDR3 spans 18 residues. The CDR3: CASALRGQSSYSGNTIYF. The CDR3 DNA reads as TGTGCCAGCGCCCTCCGGGGACAGAGCTCCTACTCTGGAAACACCATATATTTT.

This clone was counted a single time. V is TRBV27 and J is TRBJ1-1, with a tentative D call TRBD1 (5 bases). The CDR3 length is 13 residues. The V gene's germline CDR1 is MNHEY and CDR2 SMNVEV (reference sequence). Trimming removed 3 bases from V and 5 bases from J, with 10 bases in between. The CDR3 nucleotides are TGTGCCAGCAGTTTTGGGGGGGTTACTGAAGCTTTCTTT. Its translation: CASSFGGVTEAFF.

The CDR3 region has the DNA TGTGCCAGCAGCGATCGGAACGGGGGCTACACCTTC. The encoded protein is CASSDRNGGYTF. The chain links TRBV5-5 to TRBJ1-2; D gene ambiguous. CDR3 length equals 12 residues. Germline lookup yields CDR1 SGHKS and CDR2 YYEKEE (reference sequence). V gave up 4 bases and J gave up 8 bases, with 12 bases separating them.

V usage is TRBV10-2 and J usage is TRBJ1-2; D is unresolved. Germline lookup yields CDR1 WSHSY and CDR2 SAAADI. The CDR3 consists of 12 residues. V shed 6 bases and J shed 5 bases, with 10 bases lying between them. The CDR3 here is CASSGELYGYTF. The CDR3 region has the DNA TGCGCCAGCAGCGGGGAGCTTTATGGCTACACCTTC.

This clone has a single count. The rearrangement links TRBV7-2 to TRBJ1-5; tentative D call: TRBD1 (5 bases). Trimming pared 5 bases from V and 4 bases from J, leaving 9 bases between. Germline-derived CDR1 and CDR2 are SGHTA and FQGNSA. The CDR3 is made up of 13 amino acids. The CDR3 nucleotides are TGTGCCAGCAGCGAATGGGGGAATCAGCCCCAGCATTTT. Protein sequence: CASSEWGNQPQHF. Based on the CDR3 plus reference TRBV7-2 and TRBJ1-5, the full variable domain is GAGVSQSPSNKVTEKGKDVELRCDPISGHTALYWYRQSLGQGLEFLIYFQGNSAPDKSGLPSDRFSAERTGGSVSTLTIQRTQQEDSAVYLCASSEWGNQPQHFGDGTRLSIL.